This note documents a single TCR beta chain sequence. Its antigen target is currently unknown. No much larger clone is present one base from it, and per-base qualities are unavailable. The immunoSEQ Assay, a bias-controlled multiplex PCR, was used to amplify TCRbeta CDR3 regions from genomic DNA. The paper's data handling went like this. The number of nucleated cells in each sample was estimated from the amplification of reference gene primers within the assay. To quantify the absolute abundance of each unique TCRbeta CDR3 rearrangement, sequence reads were collapsed and filtered. Productive Simpson clonality was computed per sample as the square root of Simpson's diversity index over productive rearrangements. TCRdb took this table from immuneACCESS and kept in-frame rearrangements with V and J called. Such tables lack part of the clones; where checked against another copy, unresolved V genes explain under half of the gap, and the rest is unexplained. From that table come the V and J calls and clone size; the DNA was used to work out D and trimming. The sample includes around 100,000 clones, with approximately 89% observed a single time. Clones ranked in the top ten supply approximately 5.1% of the sample.

In Seattle, one collaborating source enrolled patients while the infection was active and tracked those patients longitudinally over the course of disease. Collaborating institutions collected whole blood in K2EDTA tubes following their own protocols. For TCRbeta analysis, collaborators shipped samples in one of three forms: frozen whole blood, isolated PBMCs, or DNA extracted from either of those sample types. The record originates from a study of blood T cell repertoires in COVID-19 (TCRdb year 2020). In the study overall: Samples covering the acute and convalescent phases of COVID-19 were provided by collaborators in the United States, Italy and Spain. The prospective study material was composed of cDNA or gDNA derived from T cells, B-cell-depleted T cells, or PBMCs. Subjects who had been exposed to COVID-19, were actively infected with it, or had recovered from it provided the deeply sampled blood TCRbeta repertoires that made up the dataset. The repertoires were made available in a free public database intended to serve as a resource for research on the immune response to SARS-CoV-2. The samples were drawn from two sources: the first 160 participants of the ongoing ImmuneRACE study, and over 1,000 subjects contributed by 6 global collaborators. The sample metadata nearly always contained a de-identified subject ID, COVID-19 status, age in years and sex. Where available, HLA class I and class II types were obtained from metadata supplied by the sample provider rather than from assay-based typing.

Findings and caveats that apply to the study as a whole: How much clinical and demographic metadata was included differed by source and by participant, and the metadata was provided uncurated.

What was sequenced was peripheral blood. The origin of this receptor is a woman aged 55-70 years with COVID-19, enrolled during active disease.

The CDR3 protein is CASSLARGPATNEKLFF. Here is the DNA: TGTGCCAGCAGCTTGGCCAGGGGGCCCGCAACTAATGAAAAACTGTTTTTT. The chain is assembled from TRBV5-6 and TRBJ1-4, and TRBD1 aligns with 8 junction nucleotides. CDR1 and CDR2 (SGHDT, YYEEEE) derive from the germline V gene. The junction shows trimming of 0 bases on V and 0 bases on J, and the gene matches do not reach 4 bases of it. Taken from cysteine to phenylalanine, the CDR3 has 17 residues. The read is trimmed to its CDR3 DNA, 51 bases read in frame from base 1.